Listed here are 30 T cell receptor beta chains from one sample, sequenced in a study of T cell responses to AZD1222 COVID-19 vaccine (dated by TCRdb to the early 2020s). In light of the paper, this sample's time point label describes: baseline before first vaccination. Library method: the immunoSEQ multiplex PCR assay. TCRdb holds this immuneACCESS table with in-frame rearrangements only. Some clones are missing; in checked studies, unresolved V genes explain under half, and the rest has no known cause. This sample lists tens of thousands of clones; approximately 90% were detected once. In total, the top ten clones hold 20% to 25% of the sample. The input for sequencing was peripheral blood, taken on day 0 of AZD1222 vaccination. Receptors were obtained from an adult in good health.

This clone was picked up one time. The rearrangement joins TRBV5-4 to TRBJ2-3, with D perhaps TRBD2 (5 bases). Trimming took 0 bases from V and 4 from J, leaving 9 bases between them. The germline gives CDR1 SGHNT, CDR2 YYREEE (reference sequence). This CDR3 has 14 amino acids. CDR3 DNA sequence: TGTGCCAGCAGCTTGGCAGCTAGCCCAGATACGCAGTATTTT. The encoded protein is CASSLAASPDTQYF. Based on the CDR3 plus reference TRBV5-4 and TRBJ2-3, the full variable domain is ETGVTQSPTHLIKTRGQQVTLRCSSQSGHNTVSWYQQALGQGPQFIFQYYREEENGRGNFPPRFSGLQFPNYSSELNVNALELDDSALYLCASSLAASPDTQYFGPGTRLTVL.

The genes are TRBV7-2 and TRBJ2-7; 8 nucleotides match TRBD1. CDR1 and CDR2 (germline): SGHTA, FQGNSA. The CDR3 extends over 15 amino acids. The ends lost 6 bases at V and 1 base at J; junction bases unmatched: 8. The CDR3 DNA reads TGTGCCAGCAGGGAATGGGGGACAGGATCCTACGAGCAGTACTTC. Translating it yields CASREWGTGSYEQYF.

The CDR3 region is CASSPYMTYEQYF. Here the CDR3 DNA reads TGTGCCAGCAGCCCCTATATGACCTACGAGCAGTACTTC. This chain uses TRBV14 with TRBJ2-7; no clear D. The CDR3 runs 13 residues. V lost 4 bases to trimming and J lost 2 bases, with 9 bases between them. Germline CDR1 is SGHDN and CDR2 is FVKESK.

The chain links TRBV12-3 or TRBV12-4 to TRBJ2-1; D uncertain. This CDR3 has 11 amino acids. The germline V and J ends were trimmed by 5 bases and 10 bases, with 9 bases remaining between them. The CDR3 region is CASSPTPEQFF. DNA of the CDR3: TGTGCCAGCAGTCCGACCCCGGAGCAGTTCTTC.

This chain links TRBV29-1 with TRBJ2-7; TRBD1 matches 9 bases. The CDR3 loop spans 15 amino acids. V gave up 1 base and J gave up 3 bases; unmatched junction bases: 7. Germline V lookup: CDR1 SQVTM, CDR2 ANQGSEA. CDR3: CSVEGSGQGSYEQYF. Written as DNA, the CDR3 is TGCAGCGTTGAAGGTTCGGGACAGGGAAGCTACGAGCAGTACTTC.

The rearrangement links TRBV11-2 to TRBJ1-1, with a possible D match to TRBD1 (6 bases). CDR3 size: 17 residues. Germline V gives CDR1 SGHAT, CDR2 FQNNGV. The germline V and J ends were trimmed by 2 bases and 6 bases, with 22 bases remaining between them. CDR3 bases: TGTGCCAGCAGCTTACGTTACAGGGAGCGGGAGAGGCCTGAAGCTTTCTTT. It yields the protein CASSLRYRERERPEAFF.

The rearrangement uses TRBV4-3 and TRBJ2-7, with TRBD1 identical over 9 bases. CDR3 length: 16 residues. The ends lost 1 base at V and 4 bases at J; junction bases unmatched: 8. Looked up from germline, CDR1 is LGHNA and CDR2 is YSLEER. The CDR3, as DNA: TGCGCCAGCAGCCAAGGCGCGGGACAGGGTTCGTACGAGCAGTACTTC. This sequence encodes CASSQGAGQGSYEQYF.

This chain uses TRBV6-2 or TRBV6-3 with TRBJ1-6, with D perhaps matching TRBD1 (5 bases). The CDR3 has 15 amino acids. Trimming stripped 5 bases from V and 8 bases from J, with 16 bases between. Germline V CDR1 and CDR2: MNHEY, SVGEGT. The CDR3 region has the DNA TGTGCCAGCAGTCTCGGACAATTAGGGCATTCACCCCTCCACTTT. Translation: CASSLGQLGHSPLHF.

CDR3 nucleotide sequence: TGTGCCAGCCAGGGGGCTAGCACAGATACGCAGTATTTT. Encoded protein: CASQGASTDTQYF. The chain couples TRBV11-3 to TRBJ2-3, with 8 bases aligning to TRBD1. Germline lookup yields CDR1 SGHNT and CDR2 YENEEA. The CDR3 totals 13 residues. Trimming cost V 8 bases and J 0 bases; bases outside gene matches: 1.

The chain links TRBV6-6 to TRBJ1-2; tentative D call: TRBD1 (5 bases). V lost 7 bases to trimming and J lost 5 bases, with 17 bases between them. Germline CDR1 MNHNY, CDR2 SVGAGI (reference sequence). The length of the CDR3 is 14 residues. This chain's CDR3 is CASTQPGVLYGYTF. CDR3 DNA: TGTGCCAGCACACAACCGGGGGTCCTATATGGCTACACCTTC.

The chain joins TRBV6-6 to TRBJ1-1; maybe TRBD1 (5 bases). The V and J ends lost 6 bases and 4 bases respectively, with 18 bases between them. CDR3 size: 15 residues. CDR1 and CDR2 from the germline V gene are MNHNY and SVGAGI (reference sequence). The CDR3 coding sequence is TGTGCCAGCAGCACCAGACCGGGACGAGCCACTGAAGCTTTCTTT. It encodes CASSTRPGRATEAFF.

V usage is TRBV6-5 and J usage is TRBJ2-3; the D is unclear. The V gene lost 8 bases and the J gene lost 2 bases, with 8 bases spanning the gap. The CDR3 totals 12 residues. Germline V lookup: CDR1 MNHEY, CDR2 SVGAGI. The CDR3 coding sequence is TGTGCCAGCCGATCCTACACAGATACGCAGTATTTT. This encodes CASRSYTDTQYF.

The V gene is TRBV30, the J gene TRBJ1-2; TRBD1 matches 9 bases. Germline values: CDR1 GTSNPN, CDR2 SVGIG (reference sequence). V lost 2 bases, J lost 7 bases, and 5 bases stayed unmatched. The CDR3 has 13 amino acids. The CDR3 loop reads CAWSLGQGSGYTF. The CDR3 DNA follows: TGTGCCTGGAGTCTAGGACAGGGGTCTGGCTACACCTTC.

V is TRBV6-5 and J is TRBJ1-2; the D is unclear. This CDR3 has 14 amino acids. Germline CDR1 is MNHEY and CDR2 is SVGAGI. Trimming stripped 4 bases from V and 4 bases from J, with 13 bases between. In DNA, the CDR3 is TGTGCCAGCAGTTCGATCGTTGAACCCTATGGCTACACCTTC. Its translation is CASSSIVEPYGYTF.

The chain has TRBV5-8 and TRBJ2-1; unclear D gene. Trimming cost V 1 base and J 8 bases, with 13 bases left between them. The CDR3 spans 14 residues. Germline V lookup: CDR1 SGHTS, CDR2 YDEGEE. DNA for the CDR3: TGTGCCAGCAGCTTGAACGGCCCTAAGGATGAGCAGTTCTTC. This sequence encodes CASSLNGPKDEQFF.

The CDR3, as DNA: TGTGCCAGCGGTAACGGGCAGAACACCGGGGAGCTGTTTTTT. It is translated as CASGNGQNTGELFF. The V gene is TRBV2, the J gene TRBJ2-2; no clear D gene. CDR1 is SNHLY, CDR2 FYNNEI, per germline. The CDR3 totals 14 residues. Trimming removed 8 bases from V and 1 base from J, with 11 bases in between.

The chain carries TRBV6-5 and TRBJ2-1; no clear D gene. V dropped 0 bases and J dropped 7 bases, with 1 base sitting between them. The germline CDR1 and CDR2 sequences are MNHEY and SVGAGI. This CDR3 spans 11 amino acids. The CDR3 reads CASSYSNEQFF. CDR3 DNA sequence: TGTGCCAGCAGTTACTCAAATGAGCAGTTCTTC.

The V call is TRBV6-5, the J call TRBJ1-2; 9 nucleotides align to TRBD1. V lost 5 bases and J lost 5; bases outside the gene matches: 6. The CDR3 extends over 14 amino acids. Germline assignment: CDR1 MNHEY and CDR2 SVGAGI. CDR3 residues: CASSRTGVGYGYTF. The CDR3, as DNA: TGTGCCAGCAGTAGGACAGGGGTCGGATATGGCTACACCTTC.

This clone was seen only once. CDR3 sequence reads: CASSSGQGAADTQYF. CDR3 nucleotides: TGTGCCAGCAGCTCCGGACAGGGGGCAGCAGATACGCAGTATTTT. J is TRBJ2-3 and V is TRBV13; TRBD1 matches at 11 bases. Germline V CDR1 and CDR2: PRHDT, FYEKMQ (reference sequence). Trimming at V came to 4 bases and at J to 4 bases, leaving 4 bases not matched to a gene. The CDR3 has 15 residues.

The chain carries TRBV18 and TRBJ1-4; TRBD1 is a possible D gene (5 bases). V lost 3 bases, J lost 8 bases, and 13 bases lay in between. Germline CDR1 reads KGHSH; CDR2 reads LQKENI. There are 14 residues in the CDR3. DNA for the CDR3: TGTGCCAGCTCACCCAGGGCGGATGGGGAAAAACTGTTTTTT. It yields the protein CASSPRADGEKLFF. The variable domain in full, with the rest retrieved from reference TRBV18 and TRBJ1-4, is NAGVMQNPRHLVRRRGQEARLRCSPMKGHSHVYWYRQLPEEGLKFMVYLQKENIIDESGMPKERFSAEFPKEGPSILRIQQVVRGDSAAYFCASSPRADGEKLFFGSGTQLSVL.

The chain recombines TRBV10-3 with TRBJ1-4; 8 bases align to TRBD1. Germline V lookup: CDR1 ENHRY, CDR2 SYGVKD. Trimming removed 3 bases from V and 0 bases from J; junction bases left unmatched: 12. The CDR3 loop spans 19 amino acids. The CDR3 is CAISEYRTGRTATNEKLFF. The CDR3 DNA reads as TGTGCCATCAGTGAATATAGGACAGGGAGAACTGCAACTAATGAAAAACTGTTTTTT.

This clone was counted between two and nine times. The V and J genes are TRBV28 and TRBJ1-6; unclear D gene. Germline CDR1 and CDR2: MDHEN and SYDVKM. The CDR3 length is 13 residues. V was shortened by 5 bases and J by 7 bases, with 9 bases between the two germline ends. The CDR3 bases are TGTGCCAGCAGTACGGCCGGAAATTCACCCCTCCACTTT. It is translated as CASSTAGNSPLHF.

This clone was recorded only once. The CDR3 spells CASSQDFAGDYGYTF. For the CDR3, the DNA is TGTGCCAGCAGCCAAGATTTTGCAGGCGACTATGGCTACACCTTC. The V gene is TRBV4-2, the J gene TRBJ1-2; unclear D gene. This CDR3 contains 15 residues. Germline V gives CDR1 LGHNA, CDR2 YNFKEQ. V was clipped by 0 bases and J by 3 bases, with 11 bases between them.

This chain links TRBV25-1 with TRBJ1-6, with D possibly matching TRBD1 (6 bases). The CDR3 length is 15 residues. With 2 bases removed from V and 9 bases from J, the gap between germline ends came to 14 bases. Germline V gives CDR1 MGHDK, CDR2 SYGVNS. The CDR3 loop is CASSEKGDRRSPLHF. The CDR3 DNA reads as TGTGCCAGCAGTGAAAAAGGAGACAGGCGTTCACCCCTCCACTTT.

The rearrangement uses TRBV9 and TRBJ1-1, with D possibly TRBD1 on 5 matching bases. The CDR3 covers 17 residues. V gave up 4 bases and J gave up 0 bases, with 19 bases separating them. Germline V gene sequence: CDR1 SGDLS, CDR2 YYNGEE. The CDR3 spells CASSTEGTNPMNTEAFF. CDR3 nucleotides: TGTGCCAGCAGCACGGAGGGGACTAACCCCATGAACACTGAAGCTTTCTTT.

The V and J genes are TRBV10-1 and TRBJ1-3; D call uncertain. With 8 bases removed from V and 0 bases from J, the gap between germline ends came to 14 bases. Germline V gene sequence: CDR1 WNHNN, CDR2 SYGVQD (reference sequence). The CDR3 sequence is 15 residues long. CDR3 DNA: TGCGCCAGCGGGAGCCATACTTTCTCTGGAAACACCATATATTTT. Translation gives CASGSHTFSGNTIYF.

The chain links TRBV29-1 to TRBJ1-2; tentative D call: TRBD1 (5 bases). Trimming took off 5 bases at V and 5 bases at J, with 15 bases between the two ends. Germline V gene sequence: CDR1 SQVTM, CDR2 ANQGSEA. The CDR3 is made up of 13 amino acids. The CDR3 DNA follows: TGCAGCGTTAGGGTAAACACAGGTTATGGCTACACCTTC. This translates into CSVRVNTGYGYTF.

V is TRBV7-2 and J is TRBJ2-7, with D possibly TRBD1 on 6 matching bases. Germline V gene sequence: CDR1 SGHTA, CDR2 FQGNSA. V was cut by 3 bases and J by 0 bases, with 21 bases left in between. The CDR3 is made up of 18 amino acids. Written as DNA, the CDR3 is TGTGCCAGCAGCTTCGTAGTCCCATCGGGACAAGACTCCTACGAGCAGTACTTC. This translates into CASSFVVPSGQDSYEQYF.

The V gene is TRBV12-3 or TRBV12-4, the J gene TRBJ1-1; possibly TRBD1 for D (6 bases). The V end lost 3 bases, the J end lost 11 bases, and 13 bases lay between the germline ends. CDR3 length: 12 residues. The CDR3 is CASSFVRGSAFF. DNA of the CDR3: TGTGCCAGCAGTTTTGTGAGGGGGTCCGCTTTCTTT.

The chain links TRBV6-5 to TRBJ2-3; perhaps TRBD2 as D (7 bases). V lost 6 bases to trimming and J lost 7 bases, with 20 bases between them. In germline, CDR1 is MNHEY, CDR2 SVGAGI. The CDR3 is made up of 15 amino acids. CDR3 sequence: CASRTAGAGEYTQYF. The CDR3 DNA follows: TGTGCCAGCAGAACCGCGGGGGCCGGGGAGTATACGCAGTATTTT.